The 13 T cell receptor beta chains below come from one sample, sequenced in a study of blood T cell repertoires in COVID-19. The data were produced by immunoSEQ multiplex PCR, yet TCRdb's version contains in-frame clones alone and is incomplete. This table holds 300,000 to 400,000 clones, around 90% found once. The specimen was peripheral blood. These receptors came from a woman in her late teens or twenties who had recovered from COVID-19.

The rearrangement joins TRBV7-2 to TRBJ1-4; 7 nucleotides agree with TRBD1. Germline values: CDR1 SGHTA, CDR2 FQGNSA. The ends lost 5 bases at V and 5 bases at J; junction bases unmatched: 8. The CDR3 extends over 15 amino acids. The DNA of the CDR3 is TGTGCCAGCAGCCCACGGACAGGATTAAATGAAAAACTGTTTTTT. Protein sequence: CASSPRTGLNEKLFF.

CDR3 sequence reads: CASSLGSGSEAFF. Here the CDR3 DNA reads TGTGCCAGCAGCCTCGGTTCAGGGTCTGAAGCTTTCTTT. The chain combines TRBV12-3 or TRBV12-4 with TRBJ1-1; tentative D call: TRBD1 (5 bases). This CDR3 is built from 13 residues. V gave up 6 bases and J gave up 6 bases, with 14 bases separating them.

The chain recombines TRBV12-3 or TRBV12-4 with TRBJ2-7; D gene ambiguous. V was clipped by 6 bases and J by 6 bases, with 12 bases between them. CDR3 length: 12 residues. As DNA, the CDR3 is TGTGCCAGCAGCCACCAAAGAGGCGAGCAGTACGTC. As protein: CASSHQRGEQYV.

The chain has TRBV30 and TRBJ2-3, with TRBD1 identical over 7 bases. The CDR3 runs to 16 residues. Germline V gene sequence: CDR1 GTSNPN, CDR2 SVGIG (reference sequence). Trimming at V came to 1 base and at J to 5 bases, leaving 12 bases not matched to a gene. CDR3 protein: CAWSDPTPDREDTQYF. The CDR3 DNA reads TGTGCCTGGAGTGACCCGACCCCTGACAGGGAAGATACGCAGTATTTT.

The rearrangement uses TRBV29-1 and TRBJ1-1, with TRBD1 matching over 8 bases. V lost 7 bases to trimming and J lost 4 bases; unmatched junction nucleotides: 11. The CDR3 spans 14 residues. Germline CDR1 reads SQVTM; CDR2 reads ANQGSEA. The DNA for the CDR3 is TGCAGCGCCCCGACAGGGGCCGTGGGCACTGAAGCTTTCTTT. This encodes CSAPTGAVGTEAFF.

V gene TRBV7-9 combines with J gene TRBJ1-2; the match to TRBD1 covers 7 bases. V shed 1 base, J shed 4 bases, and the junction held 6 bases outside the gene matches. From germline, CDR1 is SEHNR and CDR2 FQNEAQ (reference sequence). CDR3 size: 15 residues. The CDR3 protein is CASSLGVTGAYGYTF. CDR3 coding DNA: TGTGCCAGCAGCTTAGGGGTTACAGGGGCCTATGGCTACACCTTC.

This clone has only one observation. This chain joins TRBV19 and TRBJ2-3; a possible D gene is TRBD1 (6 bases). This CDR3 is built from 15 residues. Germline assignment: CDR1 LNHDA and CDR2 SQIVND (reference sequence). Deletions cut 6 bases from V and 3 bases from J, with 16 bases between. CDR3: CASSSTGRRTDTQYF. The CDR3 nucleotides read TGTGCCAGTAGCTCTACAGGGCGGAGGACAGATACGCAGTATTTT.

The DNA for the CDR3 is TGTGCCAGCAGTTACTCGGAGCGGGGATTGAATCAGCCCCAGCATTTT. It translates to CASSYSERGLNQPQHF. The gene calls are TRBV6-5 and TRBJ1-5; D gene unclear. Trimming removed 0 bases from V and 4 bases from J, with 13 bases in between. The CDR3 covers 16 residues. Germline V lookup: CDR1 MNHEY, CDR2 SVGAGI.

The chain is built from TRBV2 and TRBJ2-1; D not resolved. Between the trimmed V and J ends, which lost 4 bases and 0 bases, there was a span of 7 bases. The CDR3 consists of 14 residues. In germline, CDR1 is SNHLY, CDR2 FYNNEI. The CDR3 region has the DNA TGTGCCAGCAGTGGTTTTAGCTCCTACAATGAGCAGTTCTTC. Translating gives CASSGFSSYNEQFF.

The chain combines TRBV5-6 with TRBJ1-2; 11 bases agree with TRBD1. V was pared by 4 bases and J by 4 bases, with 6 bases of the junction left unmatched. Looked up from germline, CDR1 is SGHDT and CDR2 is YYEEEE. The CDR3 is 15 amino acids. The CDR3 DNA reads as TGTGCCAGCAGCCGGAGCGGACAGGGGGCCTATGGCTACACCTTC. Protein: CASSRSGQGAYGYTF.

The chain links TRBV27 to TRBJ1-4; D unclear. V was trimmed by 0 bases and J by 5 bases, leaving 10 bases between them. Per the germline V gene, CDR1 is MNHEY and CDR2 is SMNVEV (reference sequence). The CDR3 consists of 15 residues. CDR3 residues: CASSLSMRWNEKLFF. CDR3 DNA sequence: TGTGCCAGCAGTTTATCGATGCGTTGGAATGAAAAACTGTTTTTT.

The chain joins TRBV11-2 to TRBJ1-5; D gene unclear. From germline, CDR1 is SGHAT and CDR2 FQNNGV. Trimming shortened V by 4 bases and J by 5 bases, and 12 bases separated the two germline ends. The CDR3 is 14 amino acids. CDR3 amino acids: CASSWQVVDQPQHF. CDR3 in DNA: TGTGCCAGCAGCTGGCAGGTTGTGGATCAGCCCCAGCATTTT.

This sequence joins TRBV2 and TRBJ1-2; 8 bases align to TRBD1. J was trimmed by 7 bases and V by 7 bases; bases with no gene match: 8. CDR3 length: 13 residues. From germline, CDR1 is SNHLY and CDR2 FYNNEI. The CDR3 loop reads CASTGGQGGGYTF. CDR3 nucleotides: TGTGCCAGCACCGGTGGACAGGGAGGTGGCTACACCTTC.